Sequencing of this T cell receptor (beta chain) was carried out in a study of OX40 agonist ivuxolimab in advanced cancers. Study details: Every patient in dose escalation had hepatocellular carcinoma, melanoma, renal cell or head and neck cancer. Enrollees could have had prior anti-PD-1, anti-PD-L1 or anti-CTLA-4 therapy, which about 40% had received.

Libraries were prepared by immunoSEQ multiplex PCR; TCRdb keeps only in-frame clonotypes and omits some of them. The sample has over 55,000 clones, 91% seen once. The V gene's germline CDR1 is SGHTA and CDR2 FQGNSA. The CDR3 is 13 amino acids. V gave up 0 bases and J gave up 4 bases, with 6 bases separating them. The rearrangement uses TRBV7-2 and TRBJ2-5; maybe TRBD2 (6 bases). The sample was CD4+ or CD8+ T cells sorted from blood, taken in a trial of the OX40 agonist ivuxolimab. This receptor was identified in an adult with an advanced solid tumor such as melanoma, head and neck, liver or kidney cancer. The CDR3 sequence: CASSLAEGETQYF. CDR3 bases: TGTGCCAGCAGCTTAGCGGAGGGAGAGACCCAGTACTTC.